The 12 T cell receptor beta chains below come from one sample, sequenced in a study of T cells in Graves' hyperthyroidism and ophthalmopathy. There were TCR beta CDR3 regions amplified from RNA transcripts. With the HTBI primer set, the TCR CDR3 went through a first round of RT-PCR. MiXCR, applied by TCRdb to the multiplex PCR reads, yields one record per CDR3 protein. The sample lists hundreds of thousands of distinct CDR3 sequences, 15% to 19% occurring once. The sample comprised blood. These receptors were collected from a woman aged 18-30 years with Graves' hyperthyroidism.

This clonotype was counted many times. The chain couples TRBV19 to TRBJ2-7; tentatively, D is TRBD2 (5 bases). The CDR3 covers 13 residues. Trimming pared 3 bases from V and 3 bases from J, leaving 9 bases between. CDR1 and CDR2 (germline): LNHDA, SQIVND (reference sequence). CDR3 DNA sequence: TGTGCCAGTAGTATCCGGGATGACTACGAGCAGTACTTC. Translating gives CASSIRDDYEQYF.

This clonotype came up many times. The CDR3 region is CASTSTGRPGYTF. CDR3 coding DNA: TGTGCCAGCACCTCGACGGGTCGACCCGGCTACACCTTC. The gene calls are TRBV6-2 or TRBV6-3 and TRBJ1-2; D not certain. The CDR3 runs to 13 residues. V dropped 7 bases and J dropped 8 bases, with 17 bases sitting between them. The germline gives CDR1 MNHEY, CDR2 SVGEGT.

This clonotype was seen a few times. The chain links TRBV5-1 to TRBJ2-1, with 7 bases fitting TRBD2. V gave up 4 bases and J gave up 0 bases; unmatched junction bases: 10. The V gene's germline CDR1 is SGHRS and CDR2 YFSETQ. The CDR3 length is 17 residues. Here the CDR3 reads CASSGGRDGSSYNEQFF. In DNA form, the CDR3 reads TGCGCCAGCAGCGGGGGGAGGGACGGGAGCTCCTACAATGAGCAGTTCTTC.

V gene TRBV28 combines with J gene TRBJ2-2, with TRBD1 identical over 9 bases. The germline CDR1 and CDR2 sequences are MDHEN and SYDVKM. The V segment lost 6 bases and the J segment 2 bases; nucleotides outside the gene matches: 4. CDR3 length equals 15 residues. CDR3 DNA: TGTGCCAGCAGCGGGGGACAGGGCAACACCGGGGAGCTGTTTTTT. It encodes CASSGGQGNTGELFF.

This clonotype was counted many times. The rearrangement joins TRBV20-1 to TRBJ2-1, with D uncertain. Trimming removed 6 bases from V and 3 bases from J, with 18 bases in between. The CDR3 runs to 15 residues. Looked up from germline, CDR1 is DFQATT and CDR2 is SNEGSKA (reference sequence). As DNA, the CDR3 is TGCAGTGCCTCGACCTCCCTAAGGATCTACAATGAGCAGTTCTTC. This gives the protein CSASTSLRIYNEQFF.

This clonotype was counted ten times or more. The CDR3, as DNA: TGTGCCAGCAGTTACTCGACAGAGGTGAACACTGAAGCTTTCTTT. Translating it yields CASSYSTEVNTEAFF. This sequence joins TRBV6-2 or TRBV6-3 and TRBJ1-1; possible D gene TRBD1, 5 bases. Trimming left V 0 bases short and J 0 bases short, with 8 bases between. CDR1 is MNHEY and CDR2 is SVGEGT in the germline V gene. The CDR3 is 15 amino acids.

This chain joins TRBV6-1 and TRBJ2-6; maybe TRBD1 (5 bases). Trimming stripped 1 base from V and 1 base from J, with 5 bases between. There are 15 residues in the CDR3. Germline-derived CDR1 and CDR2 are MNHNS and SASEGT. CDR3 coding DNA: TGTGCCAGCAGTGAAGAGGGGTCTGGGGCCAACGTCCTGACTTTC. It translates to CASSEEGSGANVLTF.

This clonotype was seen only a few times. CDR3 amino acids: CASSLSSGQPEAFF. CDR3 DNA sequence: TGTGCCAGCAGTCTAAGTTCGGGCCAGCCCGAAGCTTTCTTT. The chain is built from TRBV28 and TRBJ1-1; D not certain. The V gene's germline CDR1 is MDHEN and CDR2 SYDVKM. The ends were cut back, 5 bases at V and 8 bases at J, with 18 bases in the middle. This CDR3 region has 14 residues.

This clonotype was counted many times. The rearrangement links TRBV5-1 to TRBJ2-7; D is ambiguous. Between the trimmed V and J ends, which lost 3 bases and 6 bases, there was a span of 25 bases. Germline V gene lookup returns CDR1 SGHRS and CDR2 YFSETQ. The CDR3 runs to 17 residues. The CDR3 nucleotides are TGCGCCAGCAGCTCAAGAAGCCGGGCAGGCCACGTGGTCGAGCAGTACTTC. Protein sequence: CASSSRSRAGHVVEQYF.

The V gene is TRBV20-1, the J gene TRBJ1-5, with a weak D call TRBD1 (5 bases). Germline CDR1 is DFQATT and CDR2 is SNEGSKA (reference sequence). The CDR3 is made up of 16 amino acids. V was cut by 0 bases and J by 9 bases, with 21 bases left in between. The CDR3 nucleotides are TGCAGTGCTAGAGATCGGTGGGGGGAATCAGGGCTGCCCCAGCATTTT. As protein: CSARDRWGESGLPQHF.

This clonotype was observed at least ten times. The chain couples TRBV29-1 to TRBJ2-7, with a tentative D call TRBD1 (6 bases). The CDR3 loop spans 15 amino acids. CDR1 and CDR2 from the germline V gene are SQVTM and ANQGSEA. Trimming pared 6 bases from V and 2 bases from J, leaving 20 bases between. CDR3 nucleotides: TGCAGCGTGCCCCGAGAACAGGGAAACCCCTACGAGCAGTACTTC. It is translated as CSVPREQGNPYEQYF.

J is TRBJ2-6 and V is TRBV11-2; weak D call: TRBD1 (5 bases). V lost 6 bases to trimming and J lost 0 bases, with 12 bases between them. Germline CDR1 and CDR2: SGHAT and FQNNGV. This CDR3 has 16 residues. The CDR3 nucleotides are TGTGCCAGCAGACTACAAGGGGCCTCTGGGGCCAACGTCCTGACTTTC. Translation: CASRLQGASGANVLTF.